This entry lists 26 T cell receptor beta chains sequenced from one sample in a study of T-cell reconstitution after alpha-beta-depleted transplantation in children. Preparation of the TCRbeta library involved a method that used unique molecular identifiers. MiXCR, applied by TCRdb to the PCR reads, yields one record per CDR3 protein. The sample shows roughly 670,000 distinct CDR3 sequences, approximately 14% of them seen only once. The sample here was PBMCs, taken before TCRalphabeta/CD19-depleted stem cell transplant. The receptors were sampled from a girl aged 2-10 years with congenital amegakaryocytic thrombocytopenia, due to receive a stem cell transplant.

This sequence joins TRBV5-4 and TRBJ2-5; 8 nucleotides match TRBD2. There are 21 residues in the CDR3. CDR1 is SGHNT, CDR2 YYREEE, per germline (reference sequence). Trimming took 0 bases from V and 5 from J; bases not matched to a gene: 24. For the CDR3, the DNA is TGTGCCAGCAGCTTGGTCCCAGGTCTACGTGCCACTAGCGGTGAACTGGAGACCCAGTACTTC. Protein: CASSLVPGLRATSGELETQYF.

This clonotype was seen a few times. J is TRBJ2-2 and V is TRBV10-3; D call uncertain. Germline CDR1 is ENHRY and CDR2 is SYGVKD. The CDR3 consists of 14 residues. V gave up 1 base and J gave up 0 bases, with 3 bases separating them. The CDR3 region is CAISEFTNTGELFF. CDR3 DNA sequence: TGTGCCATCAGTGAGTTCACGAACACCGGGGAGCTGTTTTTT.

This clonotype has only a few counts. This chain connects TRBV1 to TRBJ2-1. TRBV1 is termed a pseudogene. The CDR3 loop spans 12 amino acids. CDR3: CTSSQGHGEQFF. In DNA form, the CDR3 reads TGCACCAGCAGCCAAGGCCATGGGGAGCAGTTCTTC.

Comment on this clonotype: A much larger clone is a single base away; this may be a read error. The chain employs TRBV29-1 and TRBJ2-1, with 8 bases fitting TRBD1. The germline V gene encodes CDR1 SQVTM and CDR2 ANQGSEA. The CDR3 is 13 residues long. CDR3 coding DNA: TGCTGCGTTGATTTCCAGGGGGCCAATGAGCAGTTCTTC. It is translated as CCVDFQGANEQFF.

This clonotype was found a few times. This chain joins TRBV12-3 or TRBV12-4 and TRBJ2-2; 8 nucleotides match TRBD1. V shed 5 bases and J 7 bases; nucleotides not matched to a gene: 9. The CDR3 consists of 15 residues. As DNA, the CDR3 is TGTGCCAGCAGTGCCGGGACAGGCCGGGGCGGGGAGCTGTTTTTT. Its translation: CASSAGTGRGGELFF.

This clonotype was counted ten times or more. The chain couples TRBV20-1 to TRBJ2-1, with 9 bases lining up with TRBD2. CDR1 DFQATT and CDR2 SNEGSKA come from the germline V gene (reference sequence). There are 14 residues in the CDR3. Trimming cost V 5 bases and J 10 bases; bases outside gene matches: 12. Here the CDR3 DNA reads TGCAGTGCTCCCTTTAGCGGGAGTGTCTGGGAGCAGTTCTTC. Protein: CSAPFSGSVWEQFF.

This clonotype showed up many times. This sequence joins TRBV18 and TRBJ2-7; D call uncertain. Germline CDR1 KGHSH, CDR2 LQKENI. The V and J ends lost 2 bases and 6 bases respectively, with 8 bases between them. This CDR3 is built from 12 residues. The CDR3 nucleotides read TGTGCCAGCTCACCAGGTGTTATCGAGCAGTACTTC. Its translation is CASSPGVIEQYF. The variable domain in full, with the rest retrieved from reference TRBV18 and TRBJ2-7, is NAGVMQNPRHLVRRRGQEARLRCSPMKGHSHVYWYRQLPEEGLKFMVYLQKENIIDESGMPKERFSAEFPKEGPSILRIQQVVRGDSAAYFCASSPGVIEQYFGPGTRLTVT.

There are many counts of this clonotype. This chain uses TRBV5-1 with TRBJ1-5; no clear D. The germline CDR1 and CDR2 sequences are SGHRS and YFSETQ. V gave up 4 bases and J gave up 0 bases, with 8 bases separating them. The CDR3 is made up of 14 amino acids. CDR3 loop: CASSPDGSNQPQHF. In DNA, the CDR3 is TGCGCCAGCAGCCCTGACGGTAGCAATCAGCCCCAGCATTTT.

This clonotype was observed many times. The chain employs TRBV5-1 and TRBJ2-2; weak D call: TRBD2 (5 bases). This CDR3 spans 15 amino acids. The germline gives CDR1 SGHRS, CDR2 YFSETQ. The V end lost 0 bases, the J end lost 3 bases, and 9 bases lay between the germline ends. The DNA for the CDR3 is TGCGCCAGCAGCTTGGGGGAGCAGGACACCGGGGAGCTGTTTTTT. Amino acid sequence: CASSLGEQDTGELFF.

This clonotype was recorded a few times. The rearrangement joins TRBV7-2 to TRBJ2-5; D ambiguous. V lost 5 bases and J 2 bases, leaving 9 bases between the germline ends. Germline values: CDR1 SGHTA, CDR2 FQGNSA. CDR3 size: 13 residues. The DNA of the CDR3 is TGTGCCAGCAGCCCCCAGTTTCAAGAGACCCAGTACTTC. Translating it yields CASSPQFQETQYF.

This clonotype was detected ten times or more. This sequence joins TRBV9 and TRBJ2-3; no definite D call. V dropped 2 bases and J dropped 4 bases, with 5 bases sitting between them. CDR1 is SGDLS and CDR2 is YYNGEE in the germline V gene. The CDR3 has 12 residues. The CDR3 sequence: CASSVGPDTQYF. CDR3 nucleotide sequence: TGTGCCAGCAGCGTCGGCCCAGATACGCAGTATTTT.

CDR3 sequence: CASNLRIGGTGEPQHF. CDR3 coding DNA: TGTGCCAGCAACCTCCGAATTGGTGGTACCGGAGAGCCCCAGCATTTT. V gene TRBV12-3 or TRBV12-4 combines with J gene TRBJ1-5; no firm D call. With 7 bases removed from V and 8 bases from J, the gap between germline ends came to 24 bases. The CDR3 contains 16 residues.

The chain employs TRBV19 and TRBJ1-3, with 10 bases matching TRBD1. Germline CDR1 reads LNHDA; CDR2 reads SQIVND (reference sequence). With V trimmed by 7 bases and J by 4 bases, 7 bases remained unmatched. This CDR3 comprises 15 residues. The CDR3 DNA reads TGTGCCAGTACCACGACAGGGGGCTTCGGAAACACCATATATTTT. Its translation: CASTTTGGFGNTIYF.

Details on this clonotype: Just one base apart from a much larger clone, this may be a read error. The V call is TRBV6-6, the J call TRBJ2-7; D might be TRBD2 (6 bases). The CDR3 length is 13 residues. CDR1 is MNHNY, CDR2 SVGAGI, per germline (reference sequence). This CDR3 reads CASSLRLGDEQHF. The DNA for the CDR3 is TGTGCCAGCAGTTTGAGACTAGGCGACGAGCAGCACTTC.

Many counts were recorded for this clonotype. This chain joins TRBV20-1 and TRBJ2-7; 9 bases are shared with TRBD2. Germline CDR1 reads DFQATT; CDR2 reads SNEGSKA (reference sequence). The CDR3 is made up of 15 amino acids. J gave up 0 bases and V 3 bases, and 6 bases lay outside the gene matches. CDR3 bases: TGCAGTGCTAGTCCTCAGCGGGAGGACTCCTACGAGCAGTACTTC. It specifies CSASPQREDSYEQYF.

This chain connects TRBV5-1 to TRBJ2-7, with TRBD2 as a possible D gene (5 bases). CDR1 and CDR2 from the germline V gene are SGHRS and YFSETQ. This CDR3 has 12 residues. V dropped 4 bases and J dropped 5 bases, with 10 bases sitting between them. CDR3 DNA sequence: TGCGCCAGCAGCCCCGGGGTGCACGAGCAGTACTTC. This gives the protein CASSPGVHEQYF.

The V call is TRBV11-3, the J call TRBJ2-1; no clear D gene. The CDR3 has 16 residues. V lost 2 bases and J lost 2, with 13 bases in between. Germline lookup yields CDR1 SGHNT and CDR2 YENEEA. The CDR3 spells CASSLIGVETYNEQFF. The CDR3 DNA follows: TGTGCCAGCAGCTTAATCGGAGTCGAGACCTACAATGAGCAGTTCTTC.

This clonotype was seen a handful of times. The CDR3 loop reads CASSPLGLAGTDTQYF. CDR3 DNA sequence: TGTGCCAGCAGCCCGCTAGGGTTAGCAGGTACAGATACGCAGTATTTT. The V gene is TRBV3-1, the J gene TRBJ2-3; no clear D gene. CDR1 LGHDT and CDR2 YNNKEL come from the germline V gene (reference sequence). The V end lost 4 bases, the J end lost 3 bases, and 17 bases lay between the germline ends. CDR3 length equals 16 residues.

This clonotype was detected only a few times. CDR3 coding DNA: TGCAGTGCTAGCGCGACGGTTAGCTCCTACGAGCAGTACTTC. Its protein product is CSASATVSSYEQYF. The chain carries TRBV20-1 and TRBJ2-7, with no clear D. With 3 bases removed from V and 0 bases from J, the gap between germline ends came to 12 bases. This CDR3 has 14 residues. CDR1 and CDR2 (germline): DFQATT, SNEGSKA (reference sequence).

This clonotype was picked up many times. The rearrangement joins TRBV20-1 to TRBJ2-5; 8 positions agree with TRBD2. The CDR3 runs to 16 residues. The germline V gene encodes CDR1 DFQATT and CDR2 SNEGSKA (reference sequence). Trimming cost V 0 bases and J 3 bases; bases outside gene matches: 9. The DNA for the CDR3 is TGCAGTGCTAGAGATTTTGTAGCGGGGCCTAAAGAGACCCAGTACTTC. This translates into CSARDFVAGPKETQYF.

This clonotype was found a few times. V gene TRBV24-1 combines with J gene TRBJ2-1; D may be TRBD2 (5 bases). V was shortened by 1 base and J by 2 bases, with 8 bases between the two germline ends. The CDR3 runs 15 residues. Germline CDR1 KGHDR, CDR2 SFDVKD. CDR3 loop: CATSDLAETYNEQFF. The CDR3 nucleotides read TGTGCCACCAGTGATTTAGCGGAAACCTACAATGAGCAGTTCTTC.

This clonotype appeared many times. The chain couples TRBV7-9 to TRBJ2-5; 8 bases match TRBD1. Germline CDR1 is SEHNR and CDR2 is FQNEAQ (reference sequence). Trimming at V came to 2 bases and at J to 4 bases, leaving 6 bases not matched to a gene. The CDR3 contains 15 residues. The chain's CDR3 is CASSLQRTGIETQYF. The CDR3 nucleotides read TGTGCCAGCAGCTTACAGAGGACAGGGATAGAGACCCAGTACTTC.

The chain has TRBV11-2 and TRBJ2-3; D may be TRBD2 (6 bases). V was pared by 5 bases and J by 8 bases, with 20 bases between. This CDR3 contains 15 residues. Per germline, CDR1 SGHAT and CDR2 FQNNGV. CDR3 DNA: TGTGCCAGCAGCCGGCGGGGCCACCCGTCCGTTACGCAGTATTTT. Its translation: CASSRRGHPSVTQYF.

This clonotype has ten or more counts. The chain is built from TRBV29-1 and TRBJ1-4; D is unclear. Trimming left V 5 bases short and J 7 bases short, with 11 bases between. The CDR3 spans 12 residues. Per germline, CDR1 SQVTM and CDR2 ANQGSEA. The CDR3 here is CSVWTGGEKLFF. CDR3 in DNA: TGCAGCGTTTGGACGGGCGGTGAAAAACTGTTTTTT. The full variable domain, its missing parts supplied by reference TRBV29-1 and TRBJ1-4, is SAVISQKPSRDICQRGTSLTIQCQVDSQVTMMFWYRQQPGQSLTLIATANQGSEATYESGFVIDKFPISRPNLTFSTLTVSNMSPEDSSIYLCSVWTGGEKLFFGSGTQLSVL.

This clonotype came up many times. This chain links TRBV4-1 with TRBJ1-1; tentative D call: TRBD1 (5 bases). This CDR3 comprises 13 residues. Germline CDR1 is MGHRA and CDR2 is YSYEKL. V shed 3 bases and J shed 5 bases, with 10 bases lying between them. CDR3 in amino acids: CASSQGVRTEAFF. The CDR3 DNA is TGCGCCAGCAGCCAGGGGGTTCGGACTGAAGCTTTCTTT.

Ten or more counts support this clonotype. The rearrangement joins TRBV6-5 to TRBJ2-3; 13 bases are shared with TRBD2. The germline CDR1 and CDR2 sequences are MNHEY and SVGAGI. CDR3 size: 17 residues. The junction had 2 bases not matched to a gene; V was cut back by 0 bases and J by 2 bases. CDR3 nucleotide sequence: TGTGCCAGCAGTTACTCGGGACTAGCGGGATCCACAGATACGCAGTATTTT. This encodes CASSYSGLAGSTDTQYF.